This T cell receptor (beta chain) was captured by sequencing in a study of vaccination and CD4 T cells after COVID-19. Study details: Two doses of either BNT162b2 or mRNA-1273 vaccine were given to participants.

Remarks on this clonotype: Its antigen is undetermined.

The germline V and J ends were trimmed by 4 bases and 7 bases, with 8 bases remaining between them. Per germline, CDR1 WSHSY and CDR2 SAAADI. This CDR3 region has 12 residues. Researchers used the Oncomine TCR Beta short-read assay to sequence DNA from cultured CD4+ T cells. Cultured CD4+ T cells were the source of extracted genomic DNA. TCRdb ran MiXCR on the PCR reads and lists one entry per CDR3 protein. The top ten hold about 15% of the sample, which has around 10,000 distinct CDR3 sequences, approximately 60% seen once. The sample's treatment: 10-day PBMC culture with coronavirus spike peptide pools or control peptides (ViraFEST assay). Following expansion of antigen-specific T cells with peptide pools, ViraFEST then sequenced TCRs.

V and J are TRBV10-2 and TRBJ2-1, with D perhaps given as TRBD1 or TRBD2 (5 bases each). Sample: CD4+ T cells from blood, cultured in vitro. The clonotype comes from a human donor who had recovered from COVID-19. CDR3 amino acids: CASSGGGNEQFF. Written as DNA, the CDR3 is TGCGCCAGCAGTGGTGGGGGAAATGAGCAGTTCTTC.